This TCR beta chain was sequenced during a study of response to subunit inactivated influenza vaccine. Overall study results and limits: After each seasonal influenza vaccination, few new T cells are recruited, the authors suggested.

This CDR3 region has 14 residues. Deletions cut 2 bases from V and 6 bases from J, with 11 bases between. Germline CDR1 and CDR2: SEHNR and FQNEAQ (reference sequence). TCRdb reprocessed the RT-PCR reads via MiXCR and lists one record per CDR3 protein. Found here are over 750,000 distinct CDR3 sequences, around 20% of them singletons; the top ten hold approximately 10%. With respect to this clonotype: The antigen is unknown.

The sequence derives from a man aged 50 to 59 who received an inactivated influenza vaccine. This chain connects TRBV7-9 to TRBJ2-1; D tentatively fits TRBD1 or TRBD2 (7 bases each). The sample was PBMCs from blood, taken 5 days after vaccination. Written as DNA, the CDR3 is TGTGCCAGCAGCTTACCCAGGGGGGGCAATGAGCAGTTCTTC. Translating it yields CASSLPRGGNEQFF.